This TCR beta chain was profiled in a study of blood T cell repertoires in COVID-19. About the study: The analysed material was cDNA or gDNA that came from T cells, B-cell-depleted T cells, or PBMCs.

The repertoire was sequenced with immunoSEQ multiplex PCR; TCRdb's copy has only in-frame clones and lacks some. The table has fewer than 350,000 clones, 88% seen once. The germline V and J ends were trimmed by 5 bases and 4 bases, with 21 bases remaining between them. This CDR3 region has 17 residues. The germline CDR1 and CDR2 sequences are SGHVS and FNYEAQ. The chain combines TRBV7-6 with TRBJ1-3, with a weak D call TRBD1 (6 bases). The sequenced sample was peripheral blood. This receptor was taken from a young man with active or convalescent COVID-19. The CDR3 DNA follows: TGTGCCAGCAGCCGCGGACAGCCAGCTGAACGGGGAAACACCATATATTTT. It codes for CASSRGQPAERGNTIYF.